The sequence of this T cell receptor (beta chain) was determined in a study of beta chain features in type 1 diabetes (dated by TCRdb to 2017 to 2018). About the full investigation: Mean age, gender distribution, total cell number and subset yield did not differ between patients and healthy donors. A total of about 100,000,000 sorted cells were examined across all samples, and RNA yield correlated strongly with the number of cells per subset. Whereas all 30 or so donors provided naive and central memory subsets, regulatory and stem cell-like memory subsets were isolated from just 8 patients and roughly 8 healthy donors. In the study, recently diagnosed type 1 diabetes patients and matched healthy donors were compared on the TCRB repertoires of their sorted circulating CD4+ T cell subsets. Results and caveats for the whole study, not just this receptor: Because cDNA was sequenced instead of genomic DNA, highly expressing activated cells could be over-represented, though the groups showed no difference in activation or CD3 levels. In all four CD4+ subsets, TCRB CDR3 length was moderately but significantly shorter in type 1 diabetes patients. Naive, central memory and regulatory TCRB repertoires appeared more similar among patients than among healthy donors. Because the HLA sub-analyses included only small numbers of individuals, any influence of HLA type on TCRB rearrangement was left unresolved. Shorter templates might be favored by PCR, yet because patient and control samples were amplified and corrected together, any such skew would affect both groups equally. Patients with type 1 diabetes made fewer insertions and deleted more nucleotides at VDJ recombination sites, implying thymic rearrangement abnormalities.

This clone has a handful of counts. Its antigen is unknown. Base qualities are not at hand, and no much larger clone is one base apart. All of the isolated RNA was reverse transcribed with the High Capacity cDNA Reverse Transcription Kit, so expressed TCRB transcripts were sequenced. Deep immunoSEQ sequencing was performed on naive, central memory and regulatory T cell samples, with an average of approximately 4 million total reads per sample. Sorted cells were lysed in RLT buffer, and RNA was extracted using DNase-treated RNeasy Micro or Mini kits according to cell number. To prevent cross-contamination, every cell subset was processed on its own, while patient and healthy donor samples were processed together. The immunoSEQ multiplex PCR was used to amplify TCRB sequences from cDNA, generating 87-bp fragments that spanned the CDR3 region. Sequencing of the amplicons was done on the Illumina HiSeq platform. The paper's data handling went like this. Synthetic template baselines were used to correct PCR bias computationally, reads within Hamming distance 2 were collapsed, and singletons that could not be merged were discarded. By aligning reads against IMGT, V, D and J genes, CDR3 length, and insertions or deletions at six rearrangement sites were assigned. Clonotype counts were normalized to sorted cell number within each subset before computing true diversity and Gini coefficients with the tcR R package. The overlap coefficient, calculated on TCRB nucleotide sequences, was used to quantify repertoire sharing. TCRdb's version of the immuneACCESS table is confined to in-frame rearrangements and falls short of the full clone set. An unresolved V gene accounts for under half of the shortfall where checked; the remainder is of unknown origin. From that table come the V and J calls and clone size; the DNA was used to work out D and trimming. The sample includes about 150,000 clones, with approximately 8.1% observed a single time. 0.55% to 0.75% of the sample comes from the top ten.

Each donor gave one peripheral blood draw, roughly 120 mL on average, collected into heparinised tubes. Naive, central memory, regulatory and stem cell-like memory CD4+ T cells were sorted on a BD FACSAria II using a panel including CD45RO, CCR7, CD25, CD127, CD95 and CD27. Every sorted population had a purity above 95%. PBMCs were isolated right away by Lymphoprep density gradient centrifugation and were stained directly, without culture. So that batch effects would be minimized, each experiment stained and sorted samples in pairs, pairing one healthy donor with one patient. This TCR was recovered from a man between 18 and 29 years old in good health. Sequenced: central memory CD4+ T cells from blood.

The CDR3 sequence is CASSLEVGAPTEAFF. The DNA sequence is TGTGCCAGCAGCTTAGAGGTGGGGGCGCCCACTGAAGCTTTCTTT. The sequence links TRBV7-9 to TRBJ1-1; a tentative D call is TRBD1 (6 bases match). V is shortened by 1 base, J by 4 bases, and the region joining them spans 13 bases. The CDR3 goes from the cysteine to the phenylalanine over 15 residues. The retained sequence is limited to the CDR3, 45 bases, with the frame set at the first base. Taken from the germline V gene (reference sequence), the CDR1 and CDR2 loops are SEHNR and FQNEAQ.